This T cell receptor beta chain originates from a study of vaccination effects on CD4 cells after COVID-19. In the study overall: The participants, recipients of two vaccine doses, got either BNT162b2 or mRNA-1273.

The study's findings and limits: The study found marked clonal contraction of infection- and vaccine-induced clones late after vaccination.

CD4+ T cells specific for antigen were expanded with viral peptide pools by the ViraFEST assay before sequencing. It was after more than 8 days of culture that CD4+ T cells were isolated. In culture with 10 IU/ml IL-2 and about 10 ug/ml peptides, PBMC were grown at a few million per well. Both day 3 and day 7 saw half the medium replaced with IL-2 medium. The protocol was immunoSEQ multiplex PCR, while the TCRdb copy is restricted to in-frame clones and leaves out a portion. The sample includes tens of thousands of clones, around four fifths seen only once; the top ten take roughly 1.8%. The CDR3 is 12 amino acids. Looked up from germline, CDR1 is MNHNY and CDR2 is SVGAGI (reference sequence). V was trimmed by 6 bases and J by 6 bases, leaving 10 bases between them. In its sample, this clone was seen once. Its cognate antigen is unknown.

This receptor was obtained from a human donor who received a COVID-19 vaccine. Source: CD4+ T cells from PBMCs cultured with HCoV-229E spike peptides, taken before COVID-19 vaccination. The chain is built from TRBV6-6 and TRBJ2-3; D is unresolved. CDR3 amino acids: CASRASRDTQYF. The CDR3 nucleotides read TGTGCCAGCAGGGCCTCGCGGGATACGCAGTATTTT.